The present entry profiles one T cell receptor (beta chain) with its context. Its antigen is currently unknown. In the original analysis: ImmunoSEQ junction-only sequences lacked quality scores, so their filtering differed. Using immunoSEQ multiplex PCR, the repertoire was profiled, and TCRdb retains in-frame clones only, with some absent. D and trimming come from the DNA, and the V and J calls and clone size come from that table. The table shows roughly 1 million clones, with about 80% occurring only once. The data are from a study of shared clonotypes between healthy human individuals. The study's findings and limits: Of the naive CD4 clonotypes, approximately 5% were shared across a handful of donors. It was the non-shared clonotypes that had lower generation probabilities than clonotypes shared by all four donors.

The TCR originated in a man aged 18 to 35 in good health. The sequenced material came from memory CD4+ T cells sorted from blood. Subset noted: CD45RA-negative fraction.

The CDR3 protein is CASSLGTGPNNEQFF. The CDR3 region has the DNA TGTGCCAGCAGCCTCGGGACAGGCCCCAACAATGAGCAGTTCTTC. V is TRBV27 and J is TRBJ2-1; 8 bases fit TRBD1. This CDR3 contains 15 residues. V dropped 6 bases and J dropped 5; count of bases not matched to a gene: 9. CDR1 and CDR2 (germline): MNHEY, SMNVEV (reference sequence).